The present TCR beta chain was sequenced within a study of CD8 T cells in cerebrospinal fluid in Alzheimer's disease (dated by TCRdb to between 2020 and 2021). In terms of the full investigation: The study used two single-cell methods, plate-based nested PCR sequencing and droplet-based sequencing, to evaluate clonal expansion of CSF T cells. The droplet-based CSF analysis comparing patients with controls included some 10 healthy controls (approximately 11,000 cells) and some 10 patients with MCI or Alzheimer's disease (10,391 cells). The CSF gene-expression analysis, which included patients with Parkinson's disease, covered a total of 20 to 25 samples. The study examined whether cerebrospinal fluid from healthy elderly individuals and from patients with neurodegenerative disease contained clonally expanded T cells.

Going by frequency, this clonotype is medium-sized (0.01 to 0.1%); no count is logged. No cognate antigen has been identified for it. Libraries were constructed by 10x single-cell sequencing. 10X Genomics single-cell V(D)J and 5' gene-expression libraries were used to profile CSF cells. An Illumina NextSeq550 was used to sequence the CSF single-cell TCR libraries. From the authors' description of their analysis: V(D)J reads were aligned to the vdj-GRCh38 alts ensemble 2.0.0 reference and processed with the Cell Ranger vdj pipeline. Clonotypes were defined as cell barcodes sharing the same set of productive CDR3 nucleotide sequences. Clonotype information was added to Seurat v3.0 gene-expression metadata to link clonality with transcriptional profiles. Any CSF cell with more than 1,800 genes, more than 7,500 UMIs or more than 10% mitochondrial reads was removed. CDR3-beta sequences were compared against VDJdb to identify TCRs with known antigen specificity. Network analysis of clone sharing used the R package qgraph and included only TCRs with complete alpha and beta chains. Following TCRdb reprocessing, every CDR3 protein sequence forms one entry, and DNA is not provided. TCRdb, not the authors, supplied the V and J calls. The table for this sample lists about 1,400 distinct CDR3 sequences. 11% of the sample comes from the top ten.

The germline V gene supplies CDR1 MDHEN and CDR2 SYDVKM. Spanning cysteine to phenylalanine, the CDR3 consists of 14 amino acids. No DNA sequence is on record. All participants were free of acute infectious disease and in good physical condition. Neurodegeneration in patients was confirmed with biomarkers including neurofilament, amyloid-beta and tau. A live/dead marker was used to sort live CSF cells for droplet-based sequencing. CSF was obtained by lumbar puncture, and immune cells were pelleted by centrifugation at 300g. Each CSF sample was checked for red blood cells, and any sample showing blood contamination was excluded. CSF cells were cryopreserved in freezing medium, frozen at -80 degrees C overnight, and then transferred to liquid nitrogen for storage. Before analysis, CSF samples were stored for less than six months. Study-level results and caveats: Only samples with detectable clones went into the overall clonality comparison: approximately 11 healthy, 5 MCI, 5 AD, and 6 PD. In pooled data, a highly expanded clone (at least 3% of TCRs) was found in 1 of 10 healthy subjects versus most of the 6 Alzheimer's patients. The largest CSF clone made up a higher percentage of TCRs in patients with MCI or Alzheimer's disease than in controls. The EBV-specific clones were neither the most highly expanded clones nor enriched among patients. The authors warned that finding EBV-specific TCRs in CSF does not prove a causal connection between EBV and Alzheimer's disease.

This clonotype originated in a human donor with mild cognitive impairment. The sample consisted of cerebrospinal fluid. The rearranged chain carries TRBV28 and TRBJ1-2; TCRdb designates TRBD1, a call that cannot be tested without DNA. The CDR3 region: CASSLTGEGYGYTF.